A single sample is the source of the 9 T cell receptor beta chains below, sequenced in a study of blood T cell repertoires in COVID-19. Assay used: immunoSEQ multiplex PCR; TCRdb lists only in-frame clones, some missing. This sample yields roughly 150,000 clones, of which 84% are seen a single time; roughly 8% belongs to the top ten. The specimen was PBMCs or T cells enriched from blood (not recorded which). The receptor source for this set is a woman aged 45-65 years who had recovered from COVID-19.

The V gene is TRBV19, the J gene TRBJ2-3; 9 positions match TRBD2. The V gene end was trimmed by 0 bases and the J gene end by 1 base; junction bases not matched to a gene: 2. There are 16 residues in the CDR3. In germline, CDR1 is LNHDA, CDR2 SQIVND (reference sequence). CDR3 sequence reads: CASSIDLAGRTDTQYF. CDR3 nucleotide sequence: TGTGCCAGTAGTATAGATCTAGCGGGGCGCACAGATACGCAGTATTTT. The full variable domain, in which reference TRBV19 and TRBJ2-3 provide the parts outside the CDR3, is DGGITQSPKYLFRKEGQNVTLSCEQNLNHDAMYWYRQDPGQGLRLIYYSQIVNDFQKGDIAEGYSVSREKKESFPLTVTSAQKNPTAFYLCASSIDLAGRTDTQYFGPGTRLTVL.

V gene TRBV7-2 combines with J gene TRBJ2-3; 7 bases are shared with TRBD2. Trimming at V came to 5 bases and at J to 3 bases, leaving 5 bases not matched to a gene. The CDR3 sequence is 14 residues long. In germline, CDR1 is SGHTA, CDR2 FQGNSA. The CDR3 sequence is CASSRSGLTDTQYF. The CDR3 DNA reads TGTGCCAGCAGCCGTAGCGGGTTAACAGATACGCAGTATTTT.

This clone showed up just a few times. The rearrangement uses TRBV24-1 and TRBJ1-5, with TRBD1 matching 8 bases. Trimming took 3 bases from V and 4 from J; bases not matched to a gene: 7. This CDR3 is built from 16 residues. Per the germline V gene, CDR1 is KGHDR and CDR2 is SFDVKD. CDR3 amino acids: CATSDRGNRGNQPQHF. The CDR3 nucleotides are TGTGCCACCAGTGATCGAGGGAACAGGGGGAATCAGCCCCAGCATTTT.

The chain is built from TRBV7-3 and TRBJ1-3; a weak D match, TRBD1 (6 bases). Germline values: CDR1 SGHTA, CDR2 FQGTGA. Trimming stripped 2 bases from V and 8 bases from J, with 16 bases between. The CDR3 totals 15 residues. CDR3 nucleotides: TGTGCCAGCAGCTTATCCGGGACAAAAGGGGACACCATATATTTT. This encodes CASSLSGTKGDTIYF. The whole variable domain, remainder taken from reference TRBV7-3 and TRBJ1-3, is GAGVSQTPSNKVTEKGKYVELRCDPISGHTALYWYRQSLGQGPEFLIYFQGTGAADDSGLPNDRFFAVRPEGSVSTLKIQRTERGDSAVYLCASSLSGTKGDTIYFGEGSWLTVV.

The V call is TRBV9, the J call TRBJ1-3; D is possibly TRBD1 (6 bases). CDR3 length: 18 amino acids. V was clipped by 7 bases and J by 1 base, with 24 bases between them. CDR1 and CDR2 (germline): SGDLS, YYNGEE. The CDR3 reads CASSVVGGGERSGNTIYF. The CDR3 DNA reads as TGTGCCAGCTCGGTGGTCGGCGGGGGCGAAAGATCTGGAAACACCATATATTTT.

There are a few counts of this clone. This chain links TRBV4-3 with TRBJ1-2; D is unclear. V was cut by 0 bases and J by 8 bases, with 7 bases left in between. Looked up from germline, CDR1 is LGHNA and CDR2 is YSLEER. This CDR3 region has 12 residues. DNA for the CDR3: TGCGCCAGCAGCCAAGATGGGAGAGGCTACACCTTC. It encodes CASSQDGRGYTF.

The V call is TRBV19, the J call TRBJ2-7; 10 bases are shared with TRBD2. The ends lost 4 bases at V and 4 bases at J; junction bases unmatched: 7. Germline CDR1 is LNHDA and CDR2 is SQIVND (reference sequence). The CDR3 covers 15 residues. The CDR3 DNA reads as TGTGCCAGTAGTACCGTAGCGGGGGGAGATTACGAGCAGTACTTC. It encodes CASSTVAGGDYEQYF.

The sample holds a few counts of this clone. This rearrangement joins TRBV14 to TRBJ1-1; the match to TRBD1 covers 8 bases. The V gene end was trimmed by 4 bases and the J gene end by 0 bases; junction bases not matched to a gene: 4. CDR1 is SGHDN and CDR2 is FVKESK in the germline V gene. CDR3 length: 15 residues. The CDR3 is CASSPRQGLNTEAFF. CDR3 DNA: TGTGCCAGCAGCCCACGACAGGGGTTGAACACTGAAGCTTTCTTT.

In nucleotides, the CDR3 is TGTGCCAGCAGCTTAGCGTCCTCGAACACCGGGGAGCTGTTTTTT. Amino acid sequence: CASSLASSNTGELFF. V gene TRBV7-9 combines with J gene TRBJ2-2; no clear D gene. Between the trimmed V and J ends, which lost 0 bases and 0 bases, there was a span of 5 bases. The CDR3 is made up of 15 amino acids. The germline CDR1 and CDR2 sequences are SEHNR and FQNEAQ (reference sequence). Combining the CDR3 with reference TRBV7-9 and TRBJ2-2 gives the whole variable domain DTGVSQNPRHKITKRGQNVTFRCDPISEHNRLYWYRQTLGQGPEFLTYFQNEAQLEKSRLLSDRFSAERPKGSFSTLEIQRTEQGDSAMYLCASSLASSNTGELFFGEGSRLTVL.